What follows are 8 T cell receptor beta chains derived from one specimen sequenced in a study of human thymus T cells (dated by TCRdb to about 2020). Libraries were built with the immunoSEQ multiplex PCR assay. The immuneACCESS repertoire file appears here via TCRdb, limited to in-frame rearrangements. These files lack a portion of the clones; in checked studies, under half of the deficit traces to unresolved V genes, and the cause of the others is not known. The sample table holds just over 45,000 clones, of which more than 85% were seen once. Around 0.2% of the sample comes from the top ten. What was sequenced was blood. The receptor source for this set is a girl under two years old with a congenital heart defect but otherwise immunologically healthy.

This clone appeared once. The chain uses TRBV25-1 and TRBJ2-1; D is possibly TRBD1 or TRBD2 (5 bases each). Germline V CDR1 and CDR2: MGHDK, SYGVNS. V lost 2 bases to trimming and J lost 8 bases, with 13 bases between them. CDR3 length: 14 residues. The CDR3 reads CASSEGTVQDEQFF. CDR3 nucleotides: TGTGCCAGCAGTGAAGGGACGGTACAGGATGAGCAGTTCTTC.

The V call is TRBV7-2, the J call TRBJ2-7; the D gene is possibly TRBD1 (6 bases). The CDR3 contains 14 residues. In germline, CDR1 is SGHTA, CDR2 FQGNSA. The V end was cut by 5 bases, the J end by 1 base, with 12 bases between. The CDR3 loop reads CASSPRGQSYEQYF. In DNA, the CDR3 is TGTGCCAGCAGCCCTAGAGGACAGTCCTACGAGCAGTACTTC.

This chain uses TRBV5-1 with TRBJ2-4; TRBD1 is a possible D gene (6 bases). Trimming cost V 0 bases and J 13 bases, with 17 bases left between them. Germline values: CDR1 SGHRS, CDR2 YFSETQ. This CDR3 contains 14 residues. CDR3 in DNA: TGCGCCAGCAGCTTGGTGACAGGACGCCCTCGGCAGTACTTC. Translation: CASSLVTGRPRQYF.

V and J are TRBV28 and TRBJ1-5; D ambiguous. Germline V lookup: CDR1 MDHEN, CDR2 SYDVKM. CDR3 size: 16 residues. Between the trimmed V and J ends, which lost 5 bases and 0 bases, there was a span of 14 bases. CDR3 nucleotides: TGTGCCAGCAGTGCGGACGGGAGGTATAGCAATCAGCCCCAGCATTTT. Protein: CASSADGRYSNQPQHF. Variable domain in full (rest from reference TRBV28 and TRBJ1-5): DVKVTQSSRYLVKRTGEKVFLECVQDMDHENMFWYRQDPGLGLRLIYFSYDVKMKEKGDIPEGYSVSREKKERFSLILESASTNQTSMYLCASSADGRYSNQPQHFGDGTRLSIL.

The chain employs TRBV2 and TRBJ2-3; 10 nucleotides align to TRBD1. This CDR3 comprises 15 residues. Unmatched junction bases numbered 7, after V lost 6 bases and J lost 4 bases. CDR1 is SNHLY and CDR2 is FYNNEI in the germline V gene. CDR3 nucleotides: TGTGCCAGCAGCTCCGGACAGGGGGGCCCAGATACGCAGTATTTT. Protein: CASSSGQGGPDTQYF.

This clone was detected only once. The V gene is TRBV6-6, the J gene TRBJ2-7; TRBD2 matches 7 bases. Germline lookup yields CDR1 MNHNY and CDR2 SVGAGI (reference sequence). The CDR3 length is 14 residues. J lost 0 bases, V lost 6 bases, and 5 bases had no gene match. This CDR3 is CASRPGGSSYEQYF. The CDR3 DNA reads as TGTGCCAGCAGACCGGGCGGGAGCTCCTACGAGCAGTACTTC.

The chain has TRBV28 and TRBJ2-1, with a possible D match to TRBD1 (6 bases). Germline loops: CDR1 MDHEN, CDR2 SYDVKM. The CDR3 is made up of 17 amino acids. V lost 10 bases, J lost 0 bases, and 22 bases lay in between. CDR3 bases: TGTGCCACCTTACCGGGACACACAAGATTCTCCTACAATGAGCAGTTCTTC. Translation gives CATLPGHTRFSYNEQFF.

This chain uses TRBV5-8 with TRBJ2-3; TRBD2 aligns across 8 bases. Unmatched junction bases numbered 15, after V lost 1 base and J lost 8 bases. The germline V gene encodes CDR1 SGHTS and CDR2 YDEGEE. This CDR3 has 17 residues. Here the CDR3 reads CASSLLLLADFESTQYF. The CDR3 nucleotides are TGTGCCAGCAGCTTGCTTCTACTAGCGGATTTCGAGAGTACGCAGTATTTT. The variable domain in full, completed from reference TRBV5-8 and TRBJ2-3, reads EAGVTQSPTHLIKTRGQQATLRCSPISGHTSVYWYQQALGLGLQFLLWYDEGEERNRGNFPPRFSGRQFPNYSSELNVNALELEDSALYLCASSLLLLADFESTQYFGPGTRLTVL.